Presented here are 21 T cell receptor beta chains from one specimen sequenced in a study of blood T cell repertoires in COVID-19. This table comes from immunoSEQ multiplex PCR, and its TCRdb copy is limited to in-frame clones, with some not included. The data show 300,000 to 350,000 clones, 85% to 90% seen once. The sequencing input was PBMCs or T cells enriched from blood (not recorded which). All receptors come from a woman younger than 35 with acute COVID-19.

The genes are TRBV7-9 and TRBJ2-7; TRBD2 agrees at 7 bases. Germline assignment: CDR1 SEHNR and CDR2 FQNEAQ (reference sequence). The CDR3 loop spans 14 amino acids. Trimming took 5 bases from V and 4 from J; bases not matched to a gene: 8. CDR3 sequence: CASSRREVWYEQYF. CDR3 nucleotide sequence: TGTGCCAGCAGCCGCCGGGAGGTTTGGTACGAGCAGTACTTC.

Comment on this clone: The junction does not match germline at one end; this may be a read error. The CDR3 reads CASSLASYEQFF. CDR3 coding DNA: TGTGCCAGCAGCCTAGCTAGTTATGAGCAGTTCTTC. The chain links TRBV7-8 to TRBJ2-1; possibly TRBD2 for D (5 bases). CDR1 is SGHVS, CDR2 FQNEAQ, per germline. This CDR3 has 12 amino acids.

The chain's CDR3 is CASSLATGSTEAFF. DNA of the CDR3: TGTGCCAGCAGCTTAGCGACAGGGTCCACTGAAGCTTTCTTT. The chain joins TRBV7-9 to TRBJ1-1, with 7 bases identical to TRBD1. The CDR3 loop spans 14 amino acids. V dropped 0 bases and J dropped 4; count of bases not matched to a gene: 2. Germline V gives CDR1 SEHNR, CDR2 FQNEAQ (reference sequence).

The V call is TRBV27, the J call TRBJ2-6, with 10 nucleotides matching TRBD1. V lost 6 bases and J lost 5; bases outside the gene matches: 13. Germline V lookup: CDR1 MNHEY, CDR2 SMNVEV (reference sequence). The CDR3 length is 18 residues. The CDR3 is CASSPGQGIPRRANVLTF. CDR3 coding DNA: TGTGCCAGCAGCCCGGGACAGGGGATTCCTCGGCGGGCCAACGTCCTGACTTTC. The whole variable domain, filled in from reference TRBV27 and TRBJ2-6, reads EAQVTQNPRYLITVTGKKLTVTCSQNMNHEYMSWYRQDPGLGLRQIYYSMNVEVTDKGDVPEGYKVSRKEKRNFPLILESPSPNQTSLYFCASSPGQGIPRRANVLTFGAGSRLTVL.

This clone was picked up a small number of times. The chain couples TRBV19 to TRBJ2-3; the D gene is possibly TRBD1 (6 bases). The CDR3 runs to 17 residues. CDR1 and CDR2 (germline): LNHDA, SQIVND (reference sequence). V was cut by 7 bases and J by 2 bases, with 22 bases left in between. The CDR3 is CASTPGVATPFTDTQYF. CDR3 DNA: TGTGCCAGTACCCCAGGGGTCGCAACCCCTTTCACAGATACGCAGTATTTT.

The chain couples TRBV28 to TRBJ1-5, with 7 positions matching TRBD1. V trimming: 5 bases; J trimming: 5 bases; junction bases outside the gene matches: 9. The length of the CDR3 is 15 residues. Germline values: CDR1 MDHEN, CDR2 SYDVKM. CDR3 coding DNA: TGTGCCAGCAGTCAAGGGGACAGCTTTCATCAGCCCCAGCATTTT. This codes for CASSQGDSFHQPQHF.

This clone turned up a few times. The chain employs TRBV5-6 and TRBJ1-2; 8 bases are a match to TRBD1. Looked up from germline, CDR1 is SGHDT and CDR2 is YYEEEE. CDR3 size: 11 residues. V lost 3 bases to trimming and J lost 8 bases; unmatched junction nucleotides: 0. CDR3 DNA: TGTGCCAGCAGCTGGGACAGGGGCTACACCTTC. It specifies CASSWDRGYTF.

In its sample, this clone was seen a few times. This chain connects TRBV19 to TRBJ2-5; D perhaps matches TRBD2 (5 bases). The CDR3 is 15 residues long. CDR1 is LNHDA and CDR2 is SQIVND in the germline V gene (reference sequence). V was clipped by 5 bases and J by 0 bases, with 13 bases between them. This chain's CDR3 is CASSVREGYQETQYF. CDR3 in DNA: TGTGCCAGTAGTGTGAGGGAAGGGTACCAAGAGACCCAGTACTTC.

The chain links TRBV7-9 to TRBJ2-3, with TRBD1 identical over 8 bases. The CDR3 spans 16 residues. Unmatched junction bases numbered 9, after V lost 3 bases and J lost 4 bases. Germline V gene data show CDR1 as SEHNR and CDR2 as FQNEAQ (reference sequence). CDR3 in amino acids: CASSFNRDRQPDTQYF. The CDR3 DNA reads TGTGCCAGCAGCTTCAACCGGGACAGGCAACCAGATACGCAGTATTTT.

The genes are TRBV28 and TRBJ1-1; the D gene is possibly TRBD1 (5 bases). V was trimmed by 4 bases and J by 4 bases, leaving 19 bases between them. CDR3 length: 16 amino acids. Germline CDR1 is MDHEN and CDR2 is SYDVKM. CDR3 sequence reads: CASSWGGGRRGTEAFF. As DNA, the CDR3 is TGTGCCAGCAGTTGGGGCGGCGGACGACGTGGCACTGAAGCTTTCTTT.

The rearrangement uses TRBV6-5 and TRBJ2-7; weak D call: TRBD2 (5 bases). Trimming removed 2 bases from V and 2 bases from J, with 13 bases in between. Germline V gene lookup returns CDR1 MNHEY and CDR2 SVGAGI. The CDR3 sequence is 15 residues long. The CDR3 bases are TGTGCCAGCAGTTACGGGGAGACCGATACCTACGAGCAGTACTTC. Translating it yields CASSYGETDTYEQYF.

The CDR3 nucleotides are TGTGCCAGCAGCCGCGACTTCGGAACCGGGGAGCTGTTTTTT. As protein: CASSRDFGTGELFF. V usage is TRBV5-6 and J usage is TRBJ2-2; D unclear. Germline CDR1 reads SGHDT; CDR2 reads YYEEEE. Trimming pared 4 bases from V and 5 bases from J, leaving 12 bases between. CDR3 length equals 14 residues.

The J gene is TRBJ2-5, the V gene TRBV5-3; possibly TRBD1 for D (5 bases). TRBV5-3 is an ORF; its function is uncertain. This CDR3 region has 13 residues. The V gene lost 7 bases and the J gene lost 0 bases, with 10 bases spanning the gap. The CDR3 is CARGAPDQETQYF. Written as DNA, the CDR3 is TGTGCCAGAGGGGCCCCAGACCAAGAGACCCAGTACTTC.

The gene calls are TRBV27 and TRBJ2-7; 9 bases are shared with TRBD1. With V trimmed by 4 bases and J by 0 bases, 7 bases remained unmatched. Per germline, CDR1 MNHEY and CDR2 SMNVEV (reference sequence). The CDR3 spans 16 residues. This CDR3 is CASSSSGTGSSYEQYF. CDR3 sequence (DNA): TGTGCCAGCAGTTCCTCCGGGACAGGGAGCTCCTACGAGCAGTACTTC.

V gene TRBV25-1 combines with J gene TRBJ1-2; no reliable D call. Germline V gene lookup returns CDR1 MGHDK and CDR2 SYGVNS. There are 13 residues in the CDR3. V gave up 6 bases and J gave up 1 base, with 9 bases separating them. In DNA, the CDR3 is TGTGCCAGCAGCCCTTTTTATAACTATGGCTACACCTTC. It encodes CASSPFYNYGYTF.

The chain uses TRBV27 and TRBJ2-2; no firm D call. Germline assignment: CDR1 MNHEY and CDR2 SMNVEV (reference sequence). The CDR3 spans 12 residues. V lost 4 bases and J lost 6, with 6 bases in between. CDR3 sequence: CASSSSAGELFF. The CDR3 nucleotides are TGTGCCAGCAGTTCGTCGGCCGGGGAGCTGTTTTTT.

This chain uses TRBV23-1 with TRBJ2-5; possible D gene TRBD2, 5 bases. TRBV23-1 counts as an open reading frame of uncertain function. Trimming shortened V by 8 bases and J by 7 bases, and 8 bases separated the two germline ends. The CDR3 is 10 residues long. DNA for the CDR3: TGCGCCAGCTGCCGGGGGACCCAGTACTTC. This codes for CASCRGTQYF.

The chain joins TRBV27 to TRBJ1-5, with 7 bases lining up with TRBD1. The V and J ends lost 4 bases and 2 bases, in that order; junction bases with no gene match: 5. Germline values: CDR1 MNHEY, CDR2 SMNVEV (reference sequence). This CDR3 region has 15 residues. CDR3 sequence: CASSSGQIGNQPQHF. The CDR3 DNA sequence: TGTGCCAGCAGTTCGGGACAGATTGGCAATCAGCCCCAGCATTTT.

This sequence joins TRBV28 and TRBJ1-3; possibly TRBD1 for D (6 bases). Germline CDR1 reads MDHEN; CDR2 reads SYDVKM. Trimming cost V 4 bases and J 4 bases, with 23 bases left between them. This CDR3 has 18 residues. The CDR3: CASSSYASSGTSGNTIYF. In DNA, the CDR3 is TGTGCCAGCAGTTCGTACGCGTCTTCTGGGACATCGGGAAACACCATATATTTT.

The CDR3 nucleotides are TGTGCCAGCAGACCCGGGACTAGCGTATTCCAAGAGACCCAGTACTTC. Protein: CASRPGTSVFQETQYF. This rearrangement joins TRBV5-8 to TRBJ2-5; 10 bases agree with TRBD2. The trim removed 5 bases at V and 1 base at J, leaving 8 bases unmatched. The CDR3 extends over 16 amino acids. In germline, CDR1 is SGHTS, CDR2 YDEGEE.

The CDR3 region is CASSHAAKGSGSSSGETQYF. In DNA, the CDR3 is TGTGCCAGCAGCCACGCCGCAAAGGGTAGCGGGAGTTCATCCGGGGAGACCCAGTACTTC. This chain uses TRBV14 with TRBJ2-5; 9 bases map to TRBD2. The CDR3 loop spans 20 amino acids. Germline V gives CDR1 SGHDN, CDR2 FVKESK. With 3 bases clipped from V and 5 bases from J, the junction kept 22 bases outside the gene matches.